The 9 T cell receptor beta chains below all came from one sample that was sequenced in a study of Graves' ophthalmopathy and Graves' hyperthyroidism. As the template, RNA transcripts were used to amplify TCR beta CDR3 regions. HTBI primers primed a first-round RT-PCR, and a second-round multiplex PCR followed. One entry per CDR3 protein results from TCRdb running MiXCR on the multiplex PCR reads. The table shows 350,000 or so distinct CDR3 sequences, with 17% occurring only once. The sample consisted of peripheral blood. These receptors were obtained from an adult man with Graves' ophthalmopathy.

As concerns this clonotype: Since a much larger clone is just one base distant, this may be a read error. Likely a read error: the CDR3 ends without its conserved phenylalanine or tryptophan. The genes are TRBV2 and TRBJ2-2; D is possibly TRBD1 (5 bases). The V gene lost 5 bases and the J gene lost 4 bases, with 14 bases spanning the gap. The V gene's germline CDR1 is SNHLY and CDR2 FYNNEI. The CDR3 extends over 15 amino acids. CDR3 residues: CASSKGRVSTGELFL. Written as DNA, the CDR3 is TGTGCCAGCAGTAAGGGCAGGGTGAGCACCGGGGAGCTGTTTCTT.

This clonotype was counted many times. The chain couples TRBV15 to TRBJ2-7; the match to TRBD1 covers 8 bases. CDR3 length: 13 amino acids. Germline V gene sequence: CDR1 LNHNV, CDR2 YYDKDF (reference sequence). V was clipped by 4 bases and J by 9 bases; unmatched bases: 8. This chain's CDR3 is CATSTSQDRGQYF. The DNA of the CDR3 is TGTGCCACCAGCACCTCTCAAGACAGGGGGCAGTACTTC. Using reference TRBV15 and TRBJ2-7 for the parts outside the CDR3, the full variable domain is DAMVIQNPRYQVTQFGKPVTLSCSQTLNHNVMYWYQQKSSQAPKLLFHYYDKDFNNEADTPDNFQSRRPNTSFCFLDIRSPGLGDTAMYLCATSTSQDRGQYFGPGTRLTVT.

This clonotype was recorded at least ten times. V is TRBV6-5 and J is TRBJ2-2, with 9 bases aligning to TRBD1. The length of the CDR3 is 17 residues. The germline V gene encodes CDR1 MNHEY and CDR2 SVGAGI. J lost 5 bases, V lost 0 bases, and 7 bases had no gene match. CDR3: CASSYSSQGQGTGELFF. As DNA, the CDR3 is TGTGCCAGCAGTTACTCGAGTCAGGGACAGGGAACCGGGGAGCTGTTTTTT.

V usage is TRBV19 and J usage is TRBJ2-7; D is possibly TRBD1 or TRBD2 (5 bases each). V lost 5 bases and J 7 bases, leaving 21 bases between the germline ends. The V gene's germline CDR1 is LNHDA and CDR2 SQIVND (reference sequence). The length of the CDR3 is 15 residues. The CDR3 nucleotides read TGTGCCAGTAGTCTCGGTCCGGGGCAGAGGTGGGAGCAGTACTTC. It yields the protein CASSLGPGQRWEQYF.

This clonotype was seen ten or more times. CDR3 in amino acids: CASCTGTGELFF. CDR3 DNA sequence: TGTGCCAGCTGTACCGGCACCGGGGAGCTGTTTTTT. The chain combines TRBV6-2 or TRBV6-3 with TRBJ2-2; D is uncertain. The CDR3 has 12 amino acids. Trimming took off 8 bases at V and 4 bases at J, with 8 bases between the two ends. The germline gives CDR1 MNHEY, CDR2 SVGEGT.

This clonotype has ten or more counts. The chain links TRBV5-1 to TRBJ2-7; no definite D call. This CDR3 contains 11 residues. CDR1 is SGHRS and CDR2 is YFSETQ in the germline V gene. V dropped 4 bases and J dropped 3 bases, with 5 bases sitting between them. The CDR3 region is CASSGFYEQYF. CDR3 nucleotides: TGCGCCAGCAGCGGTTTCTACGAGCAGTACTTC.

This clonotype has only a few counts. Being one base from a much bigger clone, this may be a read error. CDR3 loop: CASSLNVGGNTIYF. CDR3 nucleotide sequence: TGTGCCAGCAGCTTAAATGTAGGCGGAAACACCATATATTTT. The rearrangement links TRBV7-2 to TRBJ1-3, with D unresolved. The CDR3 loop spans 14 amino acids. Germline-derived CDR1 and CDR2 are SGHTA and FQGNSA. Trimming took off 2 bases at V and 4 bases at J, with 9 bases between the two ends.

At least ten counts were recorded for this clonotype. The gene calls are TRBV10-3 and TRBJ2-7, with D unresolved. CDR1 ENHRY and CDR2 SYGVKD come from the germline V gene. Deletions cut 3 bases from V and 0 bases from J, with 6 bases between. The CDR3 runs 13 residues. The CDR3 DNA is TGTGCCATCAGTGAAAATCCCTCCTACGAGCAGTACTTC. This codes for CAISENPSYEQYF.

This clonotype has a count of ten or more. V and J are TRBV12-3 or TRBV12-4 and TRBJ1-3, with a weak D call TRBD1 (5 bases). The CDR3 covers 16 residues. Trimming pared 8 bases from V and 1 base from J, leaving 18 bases between. The CDR3 reads CASDPRGGVSGNTIYF. The DNA for the CDR3 is TGTGCCAGCGATCCCCGGGGGGGTGTGTCTGGAAACACCATATATTTT.